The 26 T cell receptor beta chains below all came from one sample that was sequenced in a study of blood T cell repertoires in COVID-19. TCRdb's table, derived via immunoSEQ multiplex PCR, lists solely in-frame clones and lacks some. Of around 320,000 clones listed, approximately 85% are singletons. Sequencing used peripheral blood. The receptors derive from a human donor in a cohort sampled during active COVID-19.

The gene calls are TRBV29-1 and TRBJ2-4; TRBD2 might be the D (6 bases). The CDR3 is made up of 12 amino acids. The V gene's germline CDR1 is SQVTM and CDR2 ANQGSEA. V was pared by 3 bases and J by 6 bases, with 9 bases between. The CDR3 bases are TGCAGCGTTGAGGGCGGGGCAAACATTCAGTACTTC. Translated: CSVEGGANIQYF.

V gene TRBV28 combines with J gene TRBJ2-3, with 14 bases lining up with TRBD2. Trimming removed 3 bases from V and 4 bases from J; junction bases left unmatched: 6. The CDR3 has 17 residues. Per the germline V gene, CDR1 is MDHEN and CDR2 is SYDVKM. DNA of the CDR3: TGTGCCAGCAGTTTTGGAGGACTAGCGGGGGGATCAGATACGCAGTATTTT. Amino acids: CASSFGGLAGGSDTQYF. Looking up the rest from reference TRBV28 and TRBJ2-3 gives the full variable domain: DVKVTQSSRYLVKRTGEKVFLECVQDMDHENMFWYRQDPGLGLRLIYFSYDVKMKEKGDIPEGYSVSREKKERFSLILESASTNQTSMYLCASSFGGLAGGSDTQYFGPGTRLTVL.

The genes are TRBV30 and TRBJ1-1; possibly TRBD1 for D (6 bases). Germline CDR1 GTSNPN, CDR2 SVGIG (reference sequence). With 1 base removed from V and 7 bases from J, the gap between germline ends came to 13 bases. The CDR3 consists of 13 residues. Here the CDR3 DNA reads TGTGCCTGGAGTGATGGGACAACGGATGAAGCTTTCTTT. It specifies CAWSDGTTDEAFF.

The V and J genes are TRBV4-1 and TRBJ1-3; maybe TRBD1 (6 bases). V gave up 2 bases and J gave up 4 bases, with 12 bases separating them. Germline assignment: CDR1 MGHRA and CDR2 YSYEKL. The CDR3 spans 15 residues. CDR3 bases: TGCGCCAGCAGCCAAACAGGGTTAGGGGGAAACACCATATATTTT. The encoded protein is CASSQTGLGGNTIYF.

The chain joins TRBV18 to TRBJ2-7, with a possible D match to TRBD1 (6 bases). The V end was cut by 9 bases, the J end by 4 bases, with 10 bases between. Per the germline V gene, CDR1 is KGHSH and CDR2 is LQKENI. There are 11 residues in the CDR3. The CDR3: CASGTGYEQYF. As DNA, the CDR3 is TGTGCCAGTGGAACAGGGTACGAGCAGTACTTC.

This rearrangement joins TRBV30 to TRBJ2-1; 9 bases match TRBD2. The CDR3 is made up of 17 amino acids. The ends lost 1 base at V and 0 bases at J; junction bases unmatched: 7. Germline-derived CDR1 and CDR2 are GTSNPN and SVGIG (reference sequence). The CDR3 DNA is TGTGCCTGGAGTGACTCTAGCGGGGCGAGCTCCTACAATGAGCAGTTCTTC. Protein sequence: CAWSDSSGASSYNEQFF.

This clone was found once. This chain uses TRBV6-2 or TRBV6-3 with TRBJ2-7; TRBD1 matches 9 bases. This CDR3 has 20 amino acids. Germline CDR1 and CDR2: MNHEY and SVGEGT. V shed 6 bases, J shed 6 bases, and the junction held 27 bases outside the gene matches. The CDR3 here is CASSSLPPGQGYVPLREQYF. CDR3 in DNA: TGTGCCAGCAGCTCCCTACCCCCGGGACAGGGCTACGTACCCCTACGCGAGCAGTACTTC.

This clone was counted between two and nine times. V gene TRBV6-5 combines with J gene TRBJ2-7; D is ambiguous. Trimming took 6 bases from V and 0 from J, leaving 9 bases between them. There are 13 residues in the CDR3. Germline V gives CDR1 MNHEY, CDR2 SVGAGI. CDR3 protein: CASRLSDSYEQYF. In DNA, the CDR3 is TGTGCCAGCAGACTATCGGACTCCTACGAGCAGTACTTC.

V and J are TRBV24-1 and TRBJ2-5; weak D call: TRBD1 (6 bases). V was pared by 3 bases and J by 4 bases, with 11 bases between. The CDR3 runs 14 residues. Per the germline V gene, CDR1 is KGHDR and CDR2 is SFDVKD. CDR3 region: CATSDPRGLETQYF. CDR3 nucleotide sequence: TGTGCCACCAGTGATCCCAGGGGCTTAGAGACCCAGTACTTC.

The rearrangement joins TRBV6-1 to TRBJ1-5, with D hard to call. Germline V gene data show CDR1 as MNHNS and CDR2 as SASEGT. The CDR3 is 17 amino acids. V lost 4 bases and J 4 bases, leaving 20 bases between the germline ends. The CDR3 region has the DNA TGTGCCAGCAGTGGGCGGATAAACCCCGAATGGAATCAGCCCCAGCATTTT. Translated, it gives CASSGRINPEWNQPQHF.

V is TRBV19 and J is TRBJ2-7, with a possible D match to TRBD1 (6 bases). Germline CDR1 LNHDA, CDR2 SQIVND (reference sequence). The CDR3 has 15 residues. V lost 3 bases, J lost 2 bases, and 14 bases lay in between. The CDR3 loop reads CASSIPGRDTYEQYF. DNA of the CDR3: TGTGCCAGTAGTATTCCGGGACGGGACACCTACGAGCAGTACTTC. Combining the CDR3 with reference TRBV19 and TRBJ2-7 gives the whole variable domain DGGITQSPKYLFRKEGQNVTLSCEQNLNHDAMYWYRQDPGQGLRLIYYSQIVNDFQKGDIAEGYSVSREKKESFPLTVTSAQKNPTAFYLCASSIPGRDTYEQYFGPGTRLTVT.

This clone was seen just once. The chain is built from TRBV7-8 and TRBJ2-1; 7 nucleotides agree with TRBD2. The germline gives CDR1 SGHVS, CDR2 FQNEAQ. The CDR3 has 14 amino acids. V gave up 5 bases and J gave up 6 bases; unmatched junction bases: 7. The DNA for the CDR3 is TGTGCCAGCAGCCTTAACGGGAGGATCAATGAGCAGTTCTTC. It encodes CASSLNGRINEQFF.

The CDR3 protein is CASSFRTGELFF. CDR3 coding DNA: TGTGCCAGCAGTTTTAGAACCGGGGAGCTGTTTTTT. This chain links TRBV12-3 or TRBV12-4 with TRBJ2-2; D gene ambiguous. The CDR3 has 12 residues. V gave up 3 bases and J gave up 5 bases, with 4 bases separating them.

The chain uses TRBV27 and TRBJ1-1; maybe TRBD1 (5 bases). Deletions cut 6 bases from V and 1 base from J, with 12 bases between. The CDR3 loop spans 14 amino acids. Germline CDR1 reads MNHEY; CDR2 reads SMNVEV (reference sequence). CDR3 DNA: TGTGCCAGCAGACGTGCTACAGGGAACACTGAAGCTTTCTTT. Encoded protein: CASRRATGNTEAFF.

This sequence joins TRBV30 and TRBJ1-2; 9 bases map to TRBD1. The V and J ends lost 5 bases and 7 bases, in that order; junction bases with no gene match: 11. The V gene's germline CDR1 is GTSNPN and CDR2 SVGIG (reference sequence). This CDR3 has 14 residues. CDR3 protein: CAWGQGPPAGGYTF. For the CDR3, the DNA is TGTGCCTGGGGACAGGGGCCCCCAGCTGGTGGCTACACCTTC.

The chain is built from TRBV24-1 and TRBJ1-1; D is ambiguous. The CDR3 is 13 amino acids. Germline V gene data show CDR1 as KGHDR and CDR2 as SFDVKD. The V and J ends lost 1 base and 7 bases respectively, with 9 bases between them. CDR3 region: CATSDFGGLEAFF. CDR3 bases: TGTGCCACCAGTGATTTCGGAGGTCTTGAAGCTTTCTTT.

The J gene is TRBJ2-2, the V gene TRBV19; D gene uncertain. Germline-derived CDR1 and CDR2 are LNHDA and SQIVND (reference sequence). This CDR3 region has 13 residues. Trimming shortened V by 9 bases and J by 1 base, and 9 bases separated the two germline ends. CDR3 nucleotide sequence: TGTGCCAGCCACCTTAGGAACACCGGGGAGCTGTTTTTT. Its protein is CASHLRNTGELFF.

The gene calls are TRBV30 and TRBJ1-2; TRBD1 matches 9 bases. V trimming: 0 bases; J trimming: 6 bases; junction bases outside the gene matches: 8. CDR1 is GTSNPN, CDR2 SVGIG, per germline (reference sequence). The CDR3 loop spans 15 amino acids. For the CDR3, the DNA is TGTGCCTGGAGTGTACAGGGACAGGGATTAGATGGCTACACCTTC. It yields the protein CAWSVQGQGLDGYTF.

CDR3 protein: CASSHNTGELFF. The CDR3 bases are TGTGCCAGCAGCCATAACACCGGGGAGCTGTTTTTT. The rearrangement links TRBV5-4 to TRBJ2-2; D not resolved. Trimming left V 4 bases short and J 2 bases short, with 3 bases between. The CDR3 is made up of 12 amino acids. Germline lookup yields CDR1 SGHNT and CDR2 YYREEE (reference sequence). Combining the CDR3 with reference TRBV5-4 and TRBJ2-2 gives the whole variable domain ETGVTQSPTHLIKTRGQQVTLRCSSQSGHNTVSWYQQALGQGPQFIFQYYREEENGRGNFPPRFSGLQFPNYSSELNVNALELDDSALYLCASSHNTGELFFGEGSRLTVL.

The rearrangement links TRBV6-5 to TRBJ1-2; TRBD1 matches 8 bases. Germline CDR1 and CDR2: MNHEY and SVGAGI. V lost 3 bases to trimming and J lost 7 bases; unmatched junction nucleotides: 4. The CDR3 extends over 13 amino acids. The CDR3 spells CASSYTGGSGYTF. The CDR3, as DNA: TGTGCCAGCAGTTATACAGGGGGATCTGGCTACACCTTC.

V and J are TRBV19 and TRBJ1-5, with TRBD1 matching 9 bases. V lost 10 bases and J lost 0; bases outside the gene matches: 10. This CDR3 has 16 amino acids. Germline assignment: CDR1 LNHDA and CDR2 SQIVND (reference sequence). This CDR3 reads CAIGQGMSFSNQPQHF. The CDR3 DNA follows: TGTGCCATAGGACAGGGGATGTCTTTTAGCAATCAGCCCCAGCATTTT.

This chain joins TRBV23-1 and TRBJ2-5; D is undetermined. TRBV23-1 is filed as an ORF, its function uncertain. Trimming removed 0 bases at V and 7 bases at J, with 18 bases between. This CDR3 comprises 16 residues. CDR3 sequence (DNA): TGCGCCAGCAGTCAATCGCGGCAGCTCCCGGCAACGACCCAGTACTTC. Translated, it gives CASSQSRQLPATTQYF.

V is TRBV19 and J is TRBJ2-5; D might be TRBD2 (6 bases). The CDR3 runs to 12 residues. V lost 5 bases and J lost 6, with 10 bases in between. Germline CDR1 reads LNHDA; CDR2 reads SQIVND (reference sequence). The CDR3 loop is CASSEGRKTQYF. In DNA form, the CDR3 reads TGTGCCAGTAGTGAGGGGAGGAAGACCCAGTACTTC. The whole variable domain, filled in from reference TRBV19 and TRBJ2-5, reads DGGITQSPKYLFRKEGQNVTLSCEQNLNHDAMYWYRQDPGQGLRLIYYSQIVNDFQKGDIAEGYSVSREKKESFPLTVTSAQKNPTAFYLCASSEGRKTQYFGPGTRLLVL.

For the CDR3, the DNA is TGTGCCAGCAGTCTCCTAGGGGCCTACGAGCAGTACTTC. It yields the protein CASSLLGAYEQYF. V is TRBV7-2 and J is TRBJ2-7; the D gene is possibly TRBD1 (5 bases). Germline V gene sequence: CDR1 SGHTA, CDR2 FQGNSA. V shed 6 bases and J shed 2 bases, with 11 bases lying between them. CDR3 length equals 13 residues.

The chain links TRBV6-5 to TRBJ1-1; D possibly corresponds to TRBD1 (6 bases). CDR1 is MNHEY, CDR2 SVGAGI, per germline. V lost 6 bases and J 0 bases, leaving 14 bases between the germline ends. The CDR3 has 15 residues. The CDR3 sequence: CASRDIGGMNTEAFF. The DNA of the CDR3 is TGTGCCAGCAGGGATATAGGGGGAATGAACACTGAAGCTTTCTTT.

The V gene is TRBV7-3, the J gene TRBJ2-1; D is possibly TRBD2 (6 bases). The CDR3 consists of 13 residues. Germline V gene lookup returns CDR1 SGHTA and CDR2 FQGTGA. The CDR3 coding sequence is TGTGCAAGCCGTCAGGGAGGATCGGATGAGCAGTTCTTC. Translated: CASRQGGSDEQFF.